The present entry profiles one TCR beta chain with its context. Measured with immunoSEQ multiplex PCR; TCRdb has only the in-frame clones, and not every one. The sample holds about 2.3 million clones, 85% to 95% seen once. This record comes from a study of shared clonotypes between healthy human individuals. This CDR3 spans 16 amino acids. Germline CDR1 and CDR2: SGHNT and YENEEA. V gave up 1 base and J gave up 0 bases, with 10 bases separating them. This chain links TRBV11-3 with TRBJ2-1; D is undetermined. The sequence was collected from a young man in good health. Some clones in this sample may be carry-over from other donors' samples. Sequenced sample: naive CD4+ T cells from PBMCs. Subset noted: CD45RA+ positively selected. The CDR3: CASSLVGRSSYNEQFF. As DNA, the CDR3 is TGTGCCAGCAGCTTAGTGGGCAGGAGCTCCTACAATGAGCAGTTCTTC.